Reported below is one T cell receptor beta chain. This entry belongs to a study of shared clonotypes between healthy human individuals. Researchers ran the assay at a deep level. Each subset's genomic DNA was split evenly across several immunoSEQ plates. The DNA input per sorted-subset replicate PCR was roughly 180 ng, corresponding to 30,000 or so T cell genomes. Only in-frame clones appear in the TCRdb table, and some are missing; sequencing was by immunoSEQ multiplex PCR. This table has a few hundred thousand clones, 95% to 98% appearing once. The CDR3 runs to 14 residues. Germline CDR1 and CDR2: LNHDA and SQIVND (reference sequence). V was shortened by 4 bases and J by 3 bases, with 13 bases between the two germline ends.

V usage is TRBV19 and J usage is TRBJ2-7, with TRBD1 as a possible D gene (6 bases). The sequenced sample consisted of naive CD4+ T cells sorted from blood. Indicated subset: CD45RA+ positively selected. This TCR was recovered from a woman aged 25 to 39 in good health. For the CDR3, the DNA is TGTGCCAGTAGTAAGGGACCGGACAGCTACGAGCAGTACTTC. It specifies CASSKGPDSYEQYF.